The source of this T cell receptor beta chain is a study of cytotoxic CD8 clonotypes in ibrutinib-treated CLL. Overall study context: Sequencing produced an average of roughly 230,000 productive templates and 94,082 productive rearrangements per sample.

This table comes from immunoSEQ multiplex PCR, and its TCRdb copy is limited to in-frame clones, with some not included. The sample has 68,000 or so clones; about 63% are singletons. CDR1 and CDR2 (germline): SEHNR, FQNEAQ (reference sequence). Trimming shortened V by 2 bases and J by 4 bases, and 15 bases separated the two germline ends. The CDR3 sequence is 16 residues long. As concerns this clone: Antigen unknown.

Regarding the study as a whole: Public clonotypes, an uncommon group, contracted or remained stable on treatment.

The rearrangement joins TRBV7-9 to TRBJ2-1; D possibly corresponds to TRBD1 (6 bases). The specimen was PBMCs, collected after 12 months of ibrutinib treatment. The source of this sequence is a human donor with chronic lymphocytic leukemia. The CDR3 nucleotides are TGTGCCAGCAGCTTATCCCCCGGGACAACGTACAATGAGCAGTTCTTC. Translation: CASSLSPGTTYNEQFF.